A selection of T cell receptor beta chains follows, all from one sample in a study of neurological immune-mediated disorders. TCRdb reprocessed the 5' RACE reads via MiXCR and lists one record per CDR3 protein. The sample has more than 55,000 distinct CDR3 sequences, about 10% seen once. Sequenced: PBMCs. Source of these receptors: a man aged 30-40 years in good health. Both conserved end residues are part of each CDR3. D genes are given only for firm matches. The listing skips clone size in some rows; elsewhere it reads once, few, many or a size class.

CASSFSGANYEQYF,TGTGCCAGCAGCTTTTCCGGAGCAAACTACGAGCAGTACTTC,.,14,many,TRBJ2-7,TRBV11-2
CASSLELAGEQYF,TGTGCCAGCAGCTTGGAACTAGCGGGCGAGCAGTACTTC,TRBD2,13,many,TRBJ2-7,TRBV5-8
CASSPRRGQTDQPQHF,TGTGCCAGCAGTCCCCGCAGGGGGCAGACGGATCAGCCCCAGCATTTT,TRBD1,16,many,TRBJ1-5,TRBV27
CASSFYTDNEQFF,TGTGCCAGCAGTTTCTACACGGACAATGAGCAGTTCTTC,.,13,many,TRBJ2-1,TRBV12-3/TRBV12-4
CASSQVGVLSGGKLFF,TGTGCCAGCAGCCAAGTTGGAGTTCTGTCCGGGGGAAAACTGTTTTTT,.,16,.,TRBJ1-4,TRBV14
CASSLLGSYNEQFF,TGTGCCAGCAGCCTCCTTGGCTCCTACAATGAGCAGTTCTTC,.,14,many,TRBJ2-1,TRBV7-2
CASSKASGSYNEQFF,TGCGCCAGCAGTAAAGCTAGCGGTTCCTACAATGAGCAGTTCTTC,TRBD2,15,many,TRBJ2-1,TRBV5-1
CASSLLTGGNSPLHF,TGCGCCAGCAGCTTACTGACAGGGGGAAATTCACCCCTCCACTTT,TRBD1,15,many,TRBJ1-6,TRBV5-1
CASSQVNPGTLSYEQYF,TGCGCCAGCAGCCAAGTCAACCCAGGGACCCTCTCCTACGAGCAGTACTTC,.,17,few,TRBJ2-7,TRBV4-1
CATGRQGREQYF,TGTGCCACCGGCAGACAGGGTCGAGAGCAGTACTTC,TRBD1,12,many,TRBJ2-7,TRBV3-1
CASSLVGGLMYEKLFF,TGTGCCAGCAGCTTAGTTGGGGGTCTCATGTATGAAAAACTGTTTTTT,.,16,many,TRBJ1-4,TRBV7-6
CSAPGVAGGLRYEQYF,TGCAGTGCCCCAGGGGTAGCGGGAGGGCTCAGATACGAGCAGTACTTC,TRBD2,16,few,TRBJ2-7,TRBV20-1
CASSDTAGAPTDTQYF,TGTGCCAGCAGTGATACGGCAGGGGCCCCCACAGATACGCAGTATTTT,.,16,many,TRBJ2-3,TRBV6-1
CASSSKGAAGTDQPQHF,TGTGCCAGCAGTTCAAAAGGGGCCGCAGGGACAGATCAGCCCCAGCATTTT,TRBD1,17,many,TRBJ1-5,TRBV12-3/TRBV12-4
CASSPPERETQYF,TGTGCCAGCTCACCACCGGAGAGGGAGACCCAGTACTTC,.,13,many,TRBJ2-5,TRBV18
CASSLAIFERDIETQYF,TGCGCCAGCAGCTTGGCCATCTTCGAGCGGGATATTGAGACCCAGTACTTC,TRBD2,17,many,TRBJ2-5,TRBV5-1